The clone carrying this T cell receptor beta chain was seen more than once but under ten times. This entry is derived from a study of blood T cells in healthy people across ages. It was with a sample-barcoded 5' primer and a J-beta primer mix that a second PCR of about 6 to 12 cycles was run. From the 5' RACE reads, TCRdb called clonotypes with MiXCR, one entry per CDR3 protein. The sample holds 800,000 or so distinct CDR3 sequences, approximately 25% seen once. Trimming took 2 bases from V and 0 from J, leaving 8 bases between them. The germline CDR1 and CDR2 sequences are DFQATT and SNEGSKA (reference sequence). CDR3 length equals 13 residues. The sample also formed part of further work on T cells of mothers and their children.

This TCR came from a boy under 18 in good health. The source material was blood. The chain is built from TRBV20-1 and TRBJ2-7, with D perhaps TRBD2 (6 bases). This chain's CDR3 is CSARRDFSYEQYF. The CDR3 bases are TGCAGTGCTAGAAGGGACTTCTCCTACGAGCAGTACTTC.